This TCR beta chain was captured by sequencing in a study of graft-versus-host responses after intestinal transplantation. Study in general: Transplant types were multivisceral, liver-intestinal, or isolated intestinal.

Remarks on this clone: Its antigen is undetermined.

Study-wide findings and caveats: Early after transplant, HvG declines were associated with peak levels of circulating GvH clones.

Libraries were prepared by immunoSEQ multiplex PCR; TCRdb keeps only in-frame clonotypes and omits some of them. In the table there are over 35,000 clones, roughly nine tenths of which are singletons. The material sequenced was PBMCs, taken around 320 days after intestinal transplant. The clonotype was recovered from a human patient who received an intestinal transplant, so some T cells may come from the graft donor.

The CDR3 here is CASSLGGAETQYF. CDR3 sequence (DNA): TGCGCCAGCAGCTTGGGGGGGGCAGAGACCCAGTACTTC. This chain links TRBV5-1 with TRBJ2-5, with D perhaps being TRBD1 or TRBD2 (6 bases each). From germline, CDR1 is SGHRS and CDR2 YFSETQ. Trimming took 0 bases from V and 4 from J, leaving 7 bases between them. CDR3 length: 13 residues.